This passage covers 8 T cell receptor beta chains from one sample sequenced in a study of regulatory T cells in long-lasting Graves disease. Specified time point: persistent/refractory GD, antithyroid drugs over 5 years with positive TRAb. PBMC RNA served as the TCR library source. CDR3 regions were amplified by Arm-PCR using iRepertoire HTBI primers to build TCR beta libraries. TCRdb ran MiXCR on the multiplex PCR reads and lists one entry per CDR3 protein. The data contain nearly 350,000 distinct CDR3 sequences, around 20% of them singletons. This sample comprised peripheral blood mononuclear cells (PBMCs), obtained when the disease was refractory, from a patient treated with antithyroid drugs. Every receptor here comes from a female donor with Graves disease.

The genes are TRBV10-1 and TRBJ1-5, with D perhaps matching TRBD1 (6 bases). This CDR3 is 13 amino acids long. Per the germline V gene, CDR1 is WNHNN and CDR2 is SYGVQD (reference sequence). Trimming removed 4 bases from V and 5 bases from J, with 9 bases in between. DNA for the CDR3: TGCGCCAGCAGTGTGACAGGTGATCAGCCCCAGCATTTT. Protein sequence: CASSVTGDQPQHF.

This clonotype was observed many times. The chain recombines TRBV7-9 with TRBJ2-5, with a weak D call TRBD2 (6 bases). CDR1 and CDR2 from the germline V gene are SEHNR and FQNEAQ (reference sequence). This CDR3 has 13 amino acids. V gave up 3 bases and J gave up 5 bases, with 10 bases separating them. This CDR3 reads CASSLEGTETQYF. CDR3 coding DNA: TGTGCCAGCAGCTTGGAGGGGACGGAGACCCAGTACTTC.

This clonotype was counted ten times or more. The rearrangement links TRBV11-2 to TRBJ1-1; D is undetermined. Germline lookup yields CDR1 SGHAT and CDR2 FQNNGV. V lost 4 bases and J lost 6, with 21 bases in between. CDR3 length: 16 residues. Written as DNA, the CDR3 is TGTGCCAGCAGCTCTTTTTCCAGGTTAAGTGTCGCTGAAGCTTTCTTT. It translates to CASSSFSRLSVAEAFF.

This clonotype was recorded at least ten times. The J gene is TRBJ2-5, the V gene TRBV27; D possibly uses TRBD1 or TRBD2 (5 bases each). V shed 3 bases and J shed 1 base, with 12 bases lying between them. Per the germline V gene, CDR1 is MNHEY and CDR2 is SMNVEV (reference sequence). The CDR3 spans 15 residues. DNA for the CDR3: TGTGCCAGCAGTTTGGGGACGAGCCGCCAAGAGACCCAGTACTTC. Translating it yields CASSLGTSRQETQYF.

The chain joins TRBV4-3 to TRBJ1-2; D is uncertain. The CDR3 contains 15 residues. Germline lookup yields CDR1 LGHNA and CDR2 YSLEER. Trimming removed 0 bases at V and 1 base at J, with 9 bases between. The CDR3 loop is CASSQEVYGNYGYTF. CDR3 DNA: TGCGCCAGCAGCCAAGAGGTTTACGGTAACTATGGCTACACCTTC.

There are many counts of this clonotype. The chain employs TRBV28 and TRBJ1-6; no clear D gene. Germline loops: CDR1 MDHEN, CDR2 SYDVKM. This CDR3 is 12 amino acids long. Between the trimmed V and J ends, which lost 2 bases and 7 bases, there was a span of 3 bases. This CDR3 reads CASSLVNSPLHF. The CDR3 region has the DNA TGTGCCAGCAGTTTAGTGAATTCACCCCTCCACTTT.

In its sample, this clonotype was seen many times. The chain recombines TRBV7-2 with TRBJ1-5, with no clear D. In germline, CDR1 is SGHTA, CDR2 FQGNSA. V lost 5 bases to trimming and J lost 5 bases, with 16 bases between them. The length of the CDR3 is 15 residues. The CDR3, as DNA: TGTGCCAGCAGCCAAAGACATCTGGTGGATCAGCCCCAGCATTTT. This encodes CASSQRHLVDQPQHF.

This clonotype showed up many times. The chain employs TRBV19 and TRBJ1-2, with 8 positions matching TRBD1. The CDR3 spans 14 residues. The V gene's germline CDR1 is LNHDA and CDR2 SQIVND (reference sequence). Trimming took 5 bases from V and 3 from J; bases not matched to a gene: 5. The chain's CDR3 is CASSFQGADYGYTF. The DNA of the CDR3 is TGTGCCAGTAGTTTCCAGGGGGCGGACTATGGCTACACCTTC.